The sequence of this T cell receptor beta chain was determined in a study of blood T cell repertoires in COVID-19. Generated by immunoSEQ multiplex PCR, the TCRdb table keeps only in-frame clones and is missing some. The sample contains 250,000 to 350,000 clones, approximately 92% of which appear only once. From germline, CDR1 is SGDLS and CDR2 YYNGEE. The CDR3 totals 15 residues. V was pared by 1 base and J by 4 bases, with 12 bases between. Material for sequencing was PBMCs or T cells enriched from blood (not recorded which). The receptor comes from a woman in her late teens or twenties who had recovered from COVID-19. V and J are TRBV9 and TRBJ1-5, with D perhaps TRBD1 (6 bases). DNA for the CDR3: TGTGCCAGCAGCGTACTGACAGGACGTAATCAGCCCCAGCATTTT. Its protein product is CASSVLTGRNQPQHF.